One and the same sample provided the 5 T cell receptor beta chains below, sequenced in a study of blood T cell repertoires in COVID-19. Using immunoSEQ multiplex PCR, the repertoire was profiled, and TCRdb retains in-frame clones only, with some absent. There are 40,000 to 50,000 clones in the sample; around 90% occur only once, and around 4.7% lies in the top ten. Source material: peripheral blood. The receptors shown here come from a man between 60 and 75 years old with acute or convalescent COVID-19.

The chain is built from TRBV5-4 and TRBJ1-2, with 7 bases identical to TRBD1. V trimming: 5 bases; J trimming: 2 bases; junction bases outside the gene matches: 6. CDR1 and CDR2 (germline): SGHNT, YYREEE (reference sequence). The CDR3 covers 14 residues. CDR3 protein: CASSQKTGNYGYTF. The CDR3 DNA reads TGTGCCAGCAGTCAAAAGACAGGGAACTATGGCTACACCTTC.

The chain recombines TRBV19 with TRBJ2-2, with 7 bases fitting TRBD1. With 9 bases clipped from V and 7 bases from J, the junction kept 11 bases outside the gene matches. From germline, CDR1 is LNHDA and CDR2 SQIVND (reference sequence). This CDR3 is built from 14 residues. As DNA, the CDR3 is TGTGCCAGGCCTACAGGGGCTGGCGGCGGGGAGCTGTTTTTT. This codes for CARPTGAGGGELFF.

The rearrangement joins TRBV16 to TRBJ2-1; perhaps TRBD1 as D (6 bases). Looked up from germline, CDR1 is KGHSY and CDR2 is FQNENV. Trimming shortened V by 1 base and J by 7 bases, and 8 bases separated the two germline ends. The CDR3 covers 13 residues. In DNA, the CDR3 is TGTGCCAGCAGCCAATTCAGGGGTAATGAGCAGTTCTTC. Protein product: CASSQFRGNEQFF.

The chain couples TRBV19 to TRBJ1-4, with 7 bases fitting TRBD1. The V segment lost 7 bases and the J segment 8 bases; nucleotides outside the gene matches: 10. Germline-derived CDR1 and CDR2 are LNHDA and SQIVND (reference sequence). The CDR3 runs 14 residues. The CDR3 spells CASTRQGRREKLFF. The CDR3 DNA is TGTGCCAGTACCAGACAGGGTAGAAGAGAAAAACTGTTTTTT.

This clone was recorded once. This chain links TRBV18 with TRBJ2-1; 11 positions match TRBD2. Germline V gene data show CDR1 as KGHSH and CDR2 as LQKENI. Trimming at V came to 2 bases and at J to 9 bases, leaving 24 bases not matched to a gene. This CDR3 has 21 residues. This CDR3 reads CASSPRDQTSGARLLGVEQFF. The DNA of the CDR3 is TGTGCCAGCTCACCAAGGGACCAGACTAGCGGGGCTCGCCTACTAGGGGTTGAGCAGTTCTTC. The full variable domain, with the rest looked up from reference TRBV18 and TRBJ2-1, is NAGVMQNPRHLVRRRGQEARLRCSPMKGHSHVYWYRQLPEEGLKFMVYLQKENIIDESGMPKERFSAEFPKEGPSILRIQQVVRGDSAAYFCASSPRDQTSGARLLGVEQFFGPGTRLTVL.